The 26 T cell receptor beta chains below all came from one sample that was sequenced in a study of cytomegalovirus exposure and HLA in healthy donors. The PCR ran on 60 Vbeta and 13 Jbeta primers. The method was immunoSEQ multiplex PCR; TCRdb's version includes in-frame clones alone and lacks a portion of them. The sample data list 85,000 to 110,000 clones. Source material: PBMCs. These receptors came from a man aged 35-49 years in good health and CMV-seronegative.

The chain employs TRBV9 and TRBJ2-5; 9 nucleotides align to TRBD1. The CDR3 loop spans 16 amino acids. Trimming took 3 bases from V and 5 from J; bases not matched to a gene: 11. Germline values: CDR1 SGDLS, CDR2 YYNGEE. The chain's CDR3 is CASSAQQGAAGETQYF. The CDR3 nucleotides read TGTGCCAGCAGCGCCCAACAGGGGGCGGCTGGTGAGACCCAGTACTTC.

V gene TRBV10-1 combines with J gene TRBJ2-7, with 7 bases aligning to TRBD1. Germline V gives CDR1 WNHNN, CDR2 SYGVQD (reference sequence). Trimming at V came to 8 bases and at J to 6 bases, leaving 4 bases not matched to a gene. The CDR3 has 11 amino acids. CDR3 in amino acids: CASGNRGEQYF. CDR3 coding DNA: TGCGCCAGCGGCAACAGGGGCGAGCAGTACTTC.

In DNA form, the CDR3 reads TGTGCCAGCAGTCCAAAAATCCGGGACTATCTCGAGCAGTACTTC. Translating gives CASSPKIRDYLEQYF. The rearrangement joins TRBV28 to TRBJ2-5; TRBD2 aligns across 7 bases. The J call may not be correct, given that the DNA end is closer to TRBJ2-7. Germline CDR1 and CDR2: MDHEN and SYDVKM. The CDR3 contains 15 residues.

This chain links TRBV10-3 with TRBJ1-1; the match to TRBD1 covers 8 bases. Germline CDR1 ENHRY, CDR2 SYGVKD. V was pared by 6 bases and J by 4 bases, with 7 bases of the junction left unmatched. The CDR3 totals 14 residues. In nucleotides, the CDR3 is TGTGCCATCAGGTCGGACAGGGAGGGCACTGAAGCTTTCTTT. This codes for CAIRSDREGTEAFF.

For the CDR3, the DNA is TGTGCCAGCGAAGCGGGAACCTACAATGAGCAGTTCTTC. The encoded protein is CASEAGTYNEQFF. The chain links TRBV18 to TRBJ2-1, with TRBD2 matching 7 bases. This CDR3 is built from 13 residues. Trimming cost V 8 bases and J 2 bases; bases outside gene matches: 3. The V gene's germline CDR1 is KGHSH and CDR2 LQKENI.

V and J are TRBV6-5 and TRBJ1-1; D gene uncertain. The CDR3 loop spans 14 amino acids. CDR1 and CDR2 (germline): MNHEY, SVGAGI. Trimming stripped 0 bases from V and 5 bases from J, with 10 bases between. For the CDR3, the DNA is TGTGCCAGCAGTTACTCGGGGAGGGTTACTGAAGCTTTCTTT. Its protein product is CASSYSGRVTEAFF.

The rearrangement uses TRBV18 and TRBJ2-7; 7 bases fit TRBD1. V was pared by 4 bases and J by 3 bases, with 3 bases of the junction left unmatched. The CDR3 has 13 residues. From germline, CDR1 is KGHSH and CDR2 LQKENI. This CDR3 reads CASSQDRSYEQYF. CDR3 DNA: TGTGCCAGCTCACAGGACAGGAGCTACGAGCAGTACTTC.

V and J are TRBV10-2 and TRBJ1-3, with 8 bases that match TRBD1. CDR3 length: 16 amino acids. Germline V lookup: CDR1 WSHSY, CDR2 SAAADI. V shed 3 bases and J 0 bases; nucleotides not matched to a gene: 4. CDR3 sequence: CASSEVGTGSGNTIYF. CDR3 coding DNA: TGCGCCAGCAGTGAAGTTGGGACAGGCTCTGGAAACACCATATATTTT.

The V call is TRBV29-1, the J call TRBJ2-3, with 7 bases lining up with TRBD2. Trimming removed 3 bases from V and 3 bases from J; junction bases left unmatched: 6. CDR1 and CDR2 (germline): SQVTM, ANQGSEA. The CDR3 is 14 amino acids. DNA of the CDR3: TGCAGCGTTGACGGCGGGAGTTCGACAGATACGCAGTATTTT. It encodes CSVDGGSSTDTQYF.

The V call is TRBV7-6, the J call TRBJ2-5; 7 bases align to TRBD2. The CDR3 runs to 14 residues. With 4 bases clipped from V and 2 bases from J, the junction kept 4 bases outside the gene matches. Germline CDR1 is SGHVS and CDR2 is FNYEAQ. The CDR3 sequence: CASSSLGRQETQYF. The DNA for the CDR3 is TGTGCCAGCAGCTCCCTCGGGAGGCAAGAGACCCAGTACTTC.

V is TRBV2 and J is TRBJ2-5, with a weak D call TRBD2 (6 bases). The J call may be faulty, since TRBJ2-7 better matches the DNA end. This CDR3 has 16 amino acids. CDR1 and CDR2 (germline): SNHLY, FYNNEI. The CDR3 nucleotides read TGTGCCAGCAGTGAAAGACGGGGGTCCTCCTCCTACGAGCAGTACTTC. As protein: CASSERRGSSSYEQYF.

In nucleotides, the CDR3 is TGTGCCAGCAGCCCGGAGACTAGCGGGATGACGATTAGCTACGAGCAGTACTTC. This encodes CASSPETSGMTISYEQYF. The rearrangement uses TRBV7-2 and TRBJ2-7; 11 positions agree with TRBD2. Trimming cost V 5 bases and J 3 bases; bases outside gene matches: 15. The CDR3 extends over 18 amino acids. CDR1 is SGHTA, CDR2 FQGNSA, per germline.

The rearrangement joins TRBV28 to TRBJ2-7; D remains ambiguous. Germline-derived CDR1 and CDR2 are MDHEN and SYDVKM. The CDR3 has 14 amino acids. V lost 6 bases to trimming and J lost 3 bases, with 15 bases between them. CDR3 amino acids: CASSPSSSSYEQYF. The CDR3 DNA is TGTGCCAGCAGCCCAAGTTCGTCTAGCTACGAGCAGTACTTC.

The V call is TRBV6-1, the J call TRBJ2-5, with D perhaps matching TRBD1 (6 bases). V was pared by 10 bases and J by 2 bases, with 11 bases between. CDR3 length: 12 residues. CDR1 is MNHNS, CDR2 SASEGT, per germline. The CDR3 loop reads CANRGQQETQYF. The CDR3 DNA reads as TGTGCCAACCGTGGACAGCAAGAGACCCAGTACTTC.

The chain carries TRBV4-3 and TRBJ1-2; no firm D call. The CDR3 contains 12 residues. Germline-derived CDR1 and CDR2 are LGHNA and YSLEER. The V end was cut by 0 bases, the J end by 9 bases, with 8 bases between. The CDR3 bases are TGCGCCAGCAGCCAAGAGGGCTACAGCTACACCTTC. Translating it yields CASSQEGYSYTF.

The chain combines TRBV7-6 with TRBJ2-1; D is unclear. The CDR3 sequence is 14 residues long. Trimming removed 5 bases from V and 6 bases from J, with 14 bases in between. Germline CDR1 and CDR2: SGHVS and FNYEAQ. As DNA, the CDR3 is TGTGCCAGCAGCCCACTCGGCCGAGGCAATGAGCAGTTCTTC. Its translation is CASSPLGRGNEQFF.

The rearrangement joins TRBV11-2 to TRBJ2-5, with 8 bases identical to TRBD1. The V gene's germline CDR1 is SGHAT and CDR2 FQNNGV. Trimming took 2 bases from V and 5 from J; bases not matched to a gene: 7. CDR3 length: 15 amino acids. The CDR3 sequence is CASSLTSTGVETQYF. The CDR3 DNA reads TGTGCCAGCAGCTTAACCTCGACAGGGGTTGAGACCCAGTACTTC. Looking up the rest from reference TRBV11-2 and TRBJ2-5 gives the full variable domain: EAGVAQSPRYKIIEKRQSVAFWCNPISGHATLYWYQQILGQGPKLLIQFQNNGVVDDSQLPKDRFSAERLKGVDSTLKIQPAKLEDSAVYLCASSLTSTGVETQYFGPGTRLLVL.

The chain is built from TRBV7-6 and TRBJ2-5; 7 nucleotides match TRBD1. Germline CDR1 reads SGHVS; CDR2 reads FNYEAQ. The trim removed 4 bases at V and 2 bases at J, leaving 13 bases unmatched. This CDR3 has 17 amino acids. Here the CDR3 reads CASSSLPFTGVQETQYF. The CDR3 DNA reads TGTGCCAGCAGCTCCTTGCCCTTCACAGGGGTACAAGAGACCCAGTACTTC.

The rearrangement uses TRBV7-8 and TRBJ2-7, with TRBD1 identical over 7 bases. The CDR3 sequence is 14 residues long. Looked up from germline, CDR1 is SGHVS and CDR2 is FQNEAQ. V lost 3 bases and J lost 0; bases outside the gene matches: 2. CDR3 protein: CASSLGTDSYEQYF. The CDR3 DNA reads TGTGCCAGCAGCTTGGGGACAGACTCCTACGAGCAGTACTTC.

Turning to this clone: This sample also contains other DNA sequences that code for the same CDR3. The rearrangement uses TRBV6-1 and TRBJ2-5; 7 positions match TRBD1. Germline values: CDR1 MNHNS, CDR2 SASEGT. V was clipped by 8 bases and J by 5 bases; unmatched bases: 8. The CDR3 extends over 13 amino acids. In DNA, the CDR3 is TGTGCCAGCGCTGACAGGGAGAGGGAGACCCAGTACTTC. The encoded protein is CASADRERETQYF.

The V gene is TRBV30, the J gene TRBJ2-3; the D gene is possibly TRBD2 (5 bases). This CDR3 has 15 residues. Germline V gene data show CDR1 as GTSNPN and CDR2 as SVGIG (reference sequence). With 0 bases removed from V and 7 bases from J, the gap between germline ends came to 17 bases. This CDR3 is CAWSVSEALKHTQYF. The CDR3 DNA follows: TGTGCCTGGAGTGTATCGGAGGCCTTGAAGCATACGCAGTATTTT.

The J gene is TRBJ1-5, the V gene TRBV5-5, with D unresolved. Trimming stripped 4 bases from V and 5 bases from J, with 16 bases between. Germline V gene data show CDR1 as SGHKS and CDR2 as YYEKEE (reference sequence). This CDR3 has 15 residues. The CDR3 DNA reads as TGTGCCAGCAGCCGGACGGGAGATTGGGATCAGCCCCAGCATTTT. Its protein product is CASSRTGDWDQPQHF.

The chain links TRBV9 to TRBJ2-5; possibly TRBD2 for D (6 bases). Deletions cut 4 bases from V and 1 base from J, with 17 bases between. The CDR3 length is 16 residues. The germline V gene encodes CDR1 SGDLS and CDR2 YYNGEE. The CDR3 nucleotides are TGTGCCAGCAGCCCGTGGGGTCTGGGGGGCCAAGAGACCCAGTACTTC. It yields the protein CASSPWGLGGQETQYF.

CDR3 region: CASSLTGNRVLYNEQFF. CDR3 DNA sequence: TGTGCCAGCAGCTTAACAGGGAACAGGGTCCTGTACAATGAGCAGTTCTTC. The chain combines TRBV7-8 with TRBJ2-1; perhaps TRBD1 as D (6 bases). CDR1 is SGHVS and CDR2 is FQNEAQ in the germline V gene. V lost 2 bases, J lost 4 bases, and 18 bases lay in between. This CDR3 has 17 residues.

The chain is built from TRBV7-6 and TRBJ2-5, with a weak D call TRBD2 (5 bases). Germline V gene lookup returns CDR1 SGHVS and CDR2 FNYEAQ. V lost 7 bases and J lost 5, with 14 bases in between. This CDR3 has 13 amino acids. CDR3 DNA sequence: TGTGCCAGCAATAATGGCGGGTTCGAGACCCAGTACTTC. It encodes CASNNGGFETQYF.

The chain uses TRBV19 and TRBJ2-1; 8 positions agree with TRBD2. Germline V CDR1 and CDR2: LNHDA, SQIVND (reference sequence). This CDR3 is built from 15 residues. Losses at the gene ends were 5 bases for V and 8 bases for J; bases not matched to a gene: 11. The CDR3 DNA sequence: TGTGCCAGTAGTGCCCGGGAGGGCCTATCGGATGAGCAGTTCTTC. Amino acid sequence: CASSAREGLSDEQFF.